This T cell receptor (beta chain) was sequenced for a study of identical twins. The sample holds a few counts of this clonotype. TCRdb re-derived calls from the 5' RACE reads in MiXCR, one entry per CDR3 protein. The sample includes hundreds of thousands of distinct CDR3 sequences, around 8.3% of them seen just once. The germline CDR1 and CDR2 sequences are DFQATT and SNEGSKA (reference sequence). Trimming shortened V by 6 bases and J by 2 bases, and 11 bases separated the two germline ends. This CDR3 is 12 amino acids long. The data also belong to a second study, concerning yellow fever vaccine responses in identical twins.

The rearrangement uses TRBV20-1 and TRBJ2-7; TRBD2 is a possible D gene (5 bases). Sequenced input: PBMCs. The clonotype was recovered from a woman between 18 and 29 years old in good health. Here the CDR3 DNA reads TGCAGTGCCACTGGGAGAACCTACGAGCAGTACTTC. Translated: CSATGRTYEQYF.